These 29 T cell receptor beta chains originate from one sample sequenced in a study of CD4+ T cells in melanoma. Clones were read by immunoSEQ multiplex PCR, and TCRdb kept only the in-frame ones, dropping some. The sample yields about 140,000 clones, roughly 91% seen once. The origin of the receptors is a human donor with melanoma.

V usage is TRBV5-4 and J usage is TRBJ1-2; D gene ambiguous. The V end was cut by 4 bases, the J end by 4 bases, with 14 bases between. The germline CDR1 and CDR2 sequences are SGHNT and YYREEE (reference sequence). This CDR3 has 14 amino acids. CDR3 in DNA: TGTGCCAGCAGCAAGGGATTCGCGACCTATGGCTACACCTTC. Translating it yields CASSKGFATYGYTF.

V and J are TRBV7-7 and TRBJ2-2; D is undetermined. Germline CDR1 SSHAT, CDR2 FNYEAQ (reference sequence). CDR3 length: 15 residues. V lost 4 bases, J lost 0 bases, and 9 bases lay in between. Written as DNA, the CDR3 is TGTGCCAGCAGCTCCGGACCAGCGAACACCGGGGAGCTGTTTTTT. Translation: CASSSGPANTGELFF.

The CDR3 DNA reads as TGTGCCAGCAGCTTAGCTTTCCAGGCGAACACCGGGGAGCTGTTTTTT. Translation: CASSLAFQANTGELFF. V gene TRBV7-2 combines with J gene TRBJ2-2; unclear D gene. The length of the CDR3 is 16 residues. Germline V gene data show CDR1 as SGHTA and CDR2 as FQGNSA. V lost 0 bases and J lost 0, with 8 bases in between.

The chain combines TRBV18 with TRBJ2-5; TRBD2 agrees at 10 bases. The germline gives CDR1 KGHSH, CDR2 LQKENI. CDR3 length: 15 amino acids. The J segment lost 1 base and the V segment lost 2 bases, leaving 1 base of the junction unmatched. The CDR3 loop is CASSPKRGGQETQYF. In DNA form, the CDR3 reads TGTGCCAGCTCACCAAAGCGGGGGGGCCAAGAGACCCAGTACTTC. The variable domain in full, completed from reference TRBV18 and TRBJ2-5, reads NAGVMQNPRHLVRRRGQEARLRCSPMKGHSHVYWYRQLPEEGLKFMVYLQKENIIDESGMPKERFSAEFPKEGPSILRIQQVVRGDSAAYFCASSPKRGGQETQYFGPGTRLLVL.

The chain joins TRBV5-4 to TRBJ2-5; TRBD1 aligns across 8 bases. The CDR3 is made up of 17 amino acids. The V gene's germline CDR1 is SGHNT and CDR2 YYREEE (reference sequence). V shed 0 bases, J shed 5 bases, and the junction held 12 bases outside the gene matches. Written as DNA, the CDR3 is TGTGCCAGCAGCTTGGAGGGGTCGGACAGGGCGGACGAGACCCAGTACTTC. Translated, it gives CASSLEGSDRADETQYF.

The chain links TRBV7-9 to TRBJ1-4, with 7 positions matching TRBD1. Trimming took 8 bases from V and 7 from J; bases not matched to a gene: 10. CDR1 is SEHNR, CDR2 FQNEAQ, per germline (reference sequence). CDR3 length equals 14 residues. The CDR3 reads CASGQTGAGEKLFF. The CDR3, as DNA: TGTGCCAGCGGGCAAACAGGGGCTGGTGAAAAACTGTTTTTT. Looking up the rest from reference TRBV7-9 and TRBJ1-4 gives the full variable domain: DTGVSQNPRHKITKRGQNVTFRCDPISEHNRLYWYRQTLGQGPEFLTYFQNEAQLEKSRLLSDRFSAERPKGSFSTLEIQRTEQGDSAMYLCASGQTGAGEKLFFGSGTQLSVL.

The chain uses TRBV18 and TRBJ1-1; TRBD1 is a possible D gene (6 bases). The CDR3 spans 15 residues. Trimming took 3 bases from V and 2 from J, leaving 13 bases between them. Germline V gene sequence: CDR1 KGHSH, CDR2 LQKENI. DNA for the CDR3: TGTGCCAGCTCACCGGTTCAGGGGATAAACACTGAAGCTTTCTTT. Translated: CASSPVQGINTEAFF.

The chain uses TRBV5-4 and TRBJ2-1; D is ambiguous. Germline V gives CDR1 SGHNT, CDR2 YYREEE (reference sequence). V was pared by 3 bases and J by 4 bases, with 11 bases between. The length of the CDR3 is 14 residues. CDR3 sequence reads: CASSSTRVYNEQFF. CDR3 DNA sequence: TGTGCCAGCAGCTCCACCCGGGTTTACAATGAGCAGTTCTTC.

The chain combines TRBV18 with TRBJ1-5; weak D call: TRBD1 (5 bases). CDR1 KGHSH and CDR2 LQKENI come from the germline V gene. Trimming stripped 3 bases from V and 3 bases from J, with 9 bases between. The CDR3 is 14 residues long. CDR3 sequence reads: CASSPPTVNQPQHF. The CDR3 DNA sequence: TGTGCCAGCTCACCGCCGACAGTCAATCAGCCCCAGCATTTT.

The rearrangement joins TRBV7-2 to TRBJ2-1, with D perhaps given as TRBD1 or TRBD2 (6 bases each). The CDR3 has 13 residues. Per germline, CDR1 SGHTA and CDR2 FQGNSA. The ends were cut back, 2 bases at V and 9 bases at J, with 11 bases in the middle. DNA for the CDR3: TGTGCCAGCAGCTTACAACAGGGAGGTGAGCAGTTCTTC. Amino acids: CASSLQQGGEQFF.

The chain has TRBV6-6 and TRBJ2-3, with D tentatively TRBD1 (5 bases). V dropped 6 bases and J dropped 4 bases, with 11 bases sitting between them. Germline V gene lookup returns CDR1 MNHNY and CDR2 SVGAGI (reference sequence). This CDR3 has 13 amino acids. The CDR3: CASRPLGADTQYF. In nucleotides, the CDR3 is TGTGCCAGCAGGCCCTTAGGGGCAGATACGCAGTATTTT.

This clone occurred once. CDR3 residues: CASTAGYEQYF. The CDR3 DNA reads TGTGCCAGTACCGCAGGCTACGAGCAGTACTTC. The chain combines TRBV19 with TRBJ2-7, with D unclear. Germline V gene data show CDR1 as LNHDA and CDR2 as SQIVND (reference sequence). Trimming removed 7 bases at V and 3 bases at J, with 7 bases between. The CDR3 extends over 11 amino acids.

V and J are TRBV28 and TRBJ1-2; D perhaps matches TRBD1 (6 bases). From germline, CDR1 is MDHEN and CDR2 SYDVKM. The V and J ends lost 3 bases and 0 bases respectively, with 11 bases between them. The CDR3 runs 15 residues. The CDR3 DNA reads as TGTGCCAGCAGTTTGGGGGGCGGGGCTAACTATGGCTACACCTTC. Amino acids: CASSLGGGANYGYTF.

The J gene is TRBJ2-5, the V gene TRBV11-2; D is uncertain. The CDR3 is 12 residues long. Germline V gene sequence: CDR1 SGHAT, CDR2 FQNNGV. V was cut by 3 bases and J by 3 bases, with 5 bases left in between. The CDR3 DNA reads TGTGCCAGCAGCTTTACGGAAGAGACCCAGTACTTC. This codes for CASSFTEETQYF.

The chain has TRBV5-1 and TRBJ2-3; tentative D call: TRBD2 (6 bases). Trimming took off 6 bases at V and 0 bases at J, with 8 bases between the two ends. Germline loops: CDR1 SGHRS, CDR2 YFSETQ. The length of the CDR3 is 13 residues. In nucleotides, the CDR3 is TGCGCCAGCAAGGAGGGGAGCACAGATACGCAGTATTTT. It yields the protein CASKEGSTDTQYF.

A single count supports this clone. The chain combines TRBV5-1 with TRBJ1-2; TRBD1 agrees at 9 bases. V was clipped by 0 bases and J by 4 bases; unmatched bases: 7. Per germline, CDR1 SGHRS and CDR2 YFSETQ. The length of the CDR3 is 16 residues. The CDR3 loop is CASSLAGGQGGYGYTF. The DNA for the CDR3 is TGCGCCAGCAGCTTGGCCGGGGGACAGGGTGGCTATGGCTACACCTTC.

The chain has TRBV5-1 and TRBJ2-7, with no clear D. CDR1 is SGHRS and CDR2 is YFSETQ in the germline V gene. The V and J ends lost 0 bases and 1 base respectively, with 5 bases between them. The CDR3 spans 13 residues. CDR3 amino acids: CASSLETSYEQYF. The DNA of the CDR3 is TGCGCCAGCAGCTTGGAGACATCCTACGAGCAGTACTTC.

This sequence joins TRBV19 and TRBJ1-5, with D unresolved. CDR1 is LNHDA and CDR2 is SQIVND in the germline V gene (reference sequence). The CDR3 is 14 amino acids. V was trimmed by 1 base and J by 6 bases, leaving 10 bases between them. The chain's CDR3 is CASSIVRDGQPQHF. CDR3 nucleotides: TGTGCCAGTAGTATAGTAAGGGATGGTCAGCCCCAGCATTTT. The full variable domain, completed using reference TRBV19 and TRBJ1-5, is DGGITQSPKYLFRKEGQNVTLSCEQNLNHDAMYWYRQDPGQGLRLIYYSQIVNDFQKGDIAEGYSVSREKKESFPLTVTSAQKNPTAFYLCASSIVRDGQPQHFGDGTRLSIL.

The J gene is TRBJ2-7, the V gene TRBV5-6; possible D gene TRBD2, 5 bases. Germline V CDR1 and CDR2: SGHDT, YYEEEE. V was pared by 4 bases and J by 4 bases, with 9 bases between. The CDR3 loop spans 12 amino acids. The CDR3 sequence: CASSLPGYEQYF. The CDR3 nucleotides are TGTGCCAGCAGCCTACCGGGGTACGAGCAGTACTTC.

J is TRBJ2-7 and V is TRBV5-7, with D tentatively TRBD1 (5 bases). TRBV5-7 is an open reading frame whose function is uncertain. V lost 1 base and J 0 bases, leaving 11 bases between the germline ends. The CDR3 totals 15 residues. The DNA for the CDR3 is TGTGCCAGCAGCTTGCAGGGTAACACCTCCTACGAGCAGTACTTC. Its protein is CASSLQGNTSYEQYF.

This CDR3 reads CASNRQGSGSPLHF. Written as DNA, the CDR3 is TGTGCCAGCAACCGACAGGGCTCGGGTTCACCCCTCCACTTT. The V gene is TRBV7-2, the J gene TRBJ1-6; 7 bases are a match to TRBD1. The germline CDR1 and CDR2 sequences are SGHTA and FQGNSA. The CDR3 has 14 amino acids. The ends lost 7 bases at V and 9 bases at J; junction bases unmatched: 9.

V and J are TRBV6-1 and TRBJ2-3, with TRBD1 matching over 11 bases. Losses at the gene ends were 4 bases for V and 2 bases for J; bases not matched to a gene: 2. Germline assignment: CDR1 MNHNS and CDR2 SASEGT. There are 15 residues in the CDR3. DNA for the CDR3: TGTGCCAGCAGTGTGGACAGGGGGCTCACAGATACGCAGTATTTT. Protein: CASSVDRGLTDTQYF.

In this sample, this clone turned up once. The V gene is TRBV18, the J gene TRBJ2-1, with 9 bases lining up with TRBD1. This CDR3 is built from 15 residues. Trimming at V came to 2 bases and at J to 7 bases, leaving 6 bases not matched to a gene. Germline V gene data show CDR1 as KGHSH and CDR2 as LQKENI. CDR3 sequence reads: CASSPGTGLANEQFF. The CDR3 bases are TGTGCCAGCTCACCAGGGACAGGGCTCGCTAATGAGCAGTTCTTC. The variable domain in full, with the rest retrieved from reference TRBV18 and TRBJ2-1, is NAGVMQNPRHLVRRRGQEARLRCSPMKGHSHVYWYRQLPEEGLKFMVYLQKENIIDESGMPKERFSAEFPKEGPSILRIQQVVRGDSAAYFCASSPGTGLANEQFFGPGTRLTVL.

The chain carries TRBV7-2 and TRBJ1-2; possible D gene TRBD1, 5 bases. Germline CDR1 is SGHTA and CDR2 is FQGNSA. The CDR3 runs to 16 residues. The V end lost 2 bases, the J end lost 3 bases, and 16 bases lay between the germline ends. The DNA for the CDR3 is TGTGCCAGCAGCTTACTCGGGTCAGGGAAGGACTATGGCTACACCTTC. Translated: CASSLLGSGKDYGYTF.

The chain uses TRBV5-4 and TRBJ1-2; possibly TRBD1 for D (5 bases). Between the trimmed V and J ends, which lost 0 bases and 5 bases, there was a span of 11 bases. Germline assignment: CDR1 SGHNT and CDR2 YYREEE (reference sequence). This CDR3 has 14 residues. The CDR3: CASSLAKGMYGYTF. The CDR3 nucleotides are TGTGCCAGCAGCTTGGCCAAGGGGATGTATGGCTACACCTTC. Variable domain in full (rest from reference TRBV5-4 and TRBJ1-2): ETGVTQSPTHLIKTRGQQVTLRCSSQSGHNTVSWYQQALGQGPQFIFQYYREEENGRGNFPPRFSGLQFPNYSSELNVNALELDDSALYLCASSLAKGMYGYTFGSGTRLTVV.

This chain connects TRBV20-1 to TRBJ2-5, with D hard to call. The CDR3 has 11 residues. V was shortened by 5 bases and J by 7 bases, with 11 bases between the two germline ends. Germline V gene data show CDR1 as DFQATT and CDR2 as SNEGSKA (reference sequence). In DNA form, the CDR3 reads TGCAGTGCTCGATTAAAGGCGACCCAGTACTTC. Protein: CSARLKATQYF.

CDR3 sequence reads: CASSLRGGEQFF. The CDR3 nucleotides are TGTGCCAGCAGTCTGCGCGGGGGTGAGCAGTTCTTC. The chain joins TRBV6-1 to TRBJ2-1; TRBD2 aligns across 7 bases. The CDR3 loop spans 12 amino acids. V lost 5 bases to trimming and J lost 9 bases; unmatched junction nucleotides: 4. Germline loops: CDR1 MNHNS, CDR2 SASEGT.

The gene calls are TRBV28 and TRBJ2-1, with D possibly being TRBD2 (6 bases). The CDR3 has 17 residues. Germline CDR1 reads MDHEN; CDR2 reads SYDVKM. Deletions cut 5 bases from V and 6 bases from J, with 23 bases between. CDR3 sequence reads: CASSPQRLGGPVNEQFF. The CDR3 bases are TGTGCCAGCAGTCCCCAACGCCTGGGGGGTCCGGTCAATGAGCAGTTCTTC.

The chain couples TRBV11-2 to TRBJ1-1, with TRBD1 matching 7 bases. This CDR3 region has 17 residues. Germline CDR1 is SGHAT and CDR2 is FQNNGV. Germline trimming cut 1 base from V and 0 bases from J; bases unmatched to any gene: 8. The CDR3 loop reads CASSLAQGGVMNTEAFF. CDR3 coding DNA: TGTGCCAGCAGCTTAGCGCAGGGGGGGGTGATGAACACTGAAGCTTTCTTT.